This passage covers 15 T cell receptor beta chains from one sample sequenced in a study of beta chain features in type 1 diabetes. Sequencing targeted expressed TCRB transcripts, as all isolated RNA had been reverse transcribed. TCRdb's table, derived via immunoSEQ multiplex PCR, lists solely in-frame clones and lacks some. The sample holds some 44,000 clones; around 52% are singletons and the top ten take approximately 2.1%. Specimen: Tregs from blood. The receptor set was obtained from a woman younger than 35 in good health.

This clone has more than one count but fewer than ten. V is TRBV6-6 and J is TRBJ2-7; tentatively, D is TRBD1 (6 bases). The CDR3 contains 14 residues. Per germline, CDR1 MNHNY and CDR2 SVGAGI (reference sequence). Trimming stripped 6 bases from V and 2 bases from J, with 14 bases between. DNA for the CDR3: TGTGCCAGCAGCCCCACAGGGTATACCTACGAGCAGTACTTC. Translated, it gives CASSPTGYTYEQYF.

This chain connects TRBV6-5 to TRBJ2-7; D possibly corresponds to TRBD1 (6 bases). Germline assignment: CDR1 MNHEY and CDR2 SVGAGI. V lost 5 bases to trimming and J lost 7 bases, with 21 bases between them. The CDR3 is made up of 15 amino acids. This CDR3 reads CASSPWGHIFEEQYF. CDR3 DNA: TGTGCCAGCAGTCCCTGGGGACACATCTTTGAAGAGCAGTACTTC.

In its sample, this clone was seen a few times. The genes are TRBV28 and TRBJ2-7; 7 bases map to TRBD1. Germline V gene data show CDR1 as MDHEN and CDR2 as SYDVKM. The CDR3 loop spans 14 amino acids. Germline trimming cut 5 bases from V and 2 bases from J; bases unmatched to any gene: 6. CDR3 sequence: CASSNRDRPYEQYF. The CDR3 coding sequence is TGTGCCAGCAGTAACCGGGACAGACCCTACGAGCAGTACTTC.

This clone occurred many times. The chain recombines TRBV10-3 with TRBJ2-7; the D is unclear. V was cut by 6 bases and J by 1 base, with 10 bases left in between. The germline V gene encodes CDR1 ENHRY and CDR2 SYGVKD. The CDR3 runs to 13 residues. CDR3 amino acids: CAIRDTESYEQYF. The CDR3 DNA is TGTGCCATCAGAGATACAGAATCCTACGAGCAGTACTTC.

CDR3 bases: TGCGCCAGCAGCTTAGACAGGGGCTTGGAGCAGTACTTC. It encodes CASSLDRGLEQYF. The gene calls are TRBV5-1 and TRBJ2-7; 8 bases are shared with TRBD1. This CDR3 is 13 amino acids long. CDR1 and CDR2 from the germline V gene are SGHRS and YFSETQ. Unmatched junction bases numbered 5, after V lost 2 bases and J lost 7 bases.

V and J are TRBV6-1 and TRBJ2-1, with D maybe TRBD1 (5 bases). Trimming took off 4 bases at V and 0 bases at J, with 10 bases between the two ends. This CDR3 comprises 15 residues. Germline V CDR1 and CDR2: MNHNS, SASEGT. In DNA, the CDR3 is TGTGCCAGCAGTGTTCGACAGAGCTCCTACAATGAGCAGTTCTTC. Translated, it gives CASSVRQSSYNEQFF.

The V gene is TRBV30, the J gene TRBJ1-1; TRBD1 aligns across 7 bases. Germline CDR1 and CDR2: GTSNPN and SVGIG (reference sequence). The CDR3 spans 16 residues. The V gene end was trimmed by 1 base and the J gene end by 3 bases; junction bases not matched to a gene: 11. The CDR3 region is CAWSARQGVGDTEAFF. The CDR3 nucleotides read TGTGCCTGGAGTGCCCGACAGGGAGTTGGGGACACTGAAGCTTTCTTT.

The chain employs TRBV23-1 and TRBJ2-7; no clear D. TRBV23-1 is treated as an ORF (open reading frame) with a function not yet certain. The CDR3 is 15 residues long. The ends were cut back, 0 bases at V and 3 bases at J, with 12 bases in the middle. The CDR3 DNA is TGCGCCAGCAGTCAATCGGTGAGGCAGAACTACGAGCAGTACTTC. The encoded protein is CASSQSVRQNYEQYF.

This clone was observed a few times. CDR3 loop: CASSYNGLAGITDTQYF. CDR3 nucleotide sequence: TGTGCCAGCTCTTACAATGGGCTAGCGGGGATCACAGATACGCAGTATTTT. The chain couples TRBV7-2 to TRBJ2-3, with TRBD2 matching over 9 bases. The germline V gene has CDR1 SGHTA and CDR2 FQGNSA. The CDR3 extends over 17 amino acids. Trimming removed 8 bases from V and 2 bases from J; junction bases left unmatched: 14.

The chain uses TRBV10-3 and TRBJ2-5; possible D gene TRBD1, 6 bases. V lost 6 bases to trimming and J lost 7 bases, with 15 bases between them. Germline CDR1 and CDR2: ENHRY and SYGVKD. The CDR3 totals 13 residues. CDR3 bases: TGTGCCATCAGCGGACAGTCCGCGGGGACCCAGTACTTC. Its protein is CAISGQSAGTQYF.

The chain carries TRBV18 and TRBJ2-5; D possibly corresponds to TRBD2 (5 bases). This CDR3 is built from 13 residues. The V and J ends lost 6 bases and 2 bases respectively, with 10 bases between them. Germline-derived CDR1 and CDR2 are KGHSH and LQKENI. CDR3 amino acids: CASSPSGQETQYF. The CDR3 DNA is TGTGCCAGCTCTCCCTCGGGGCAAGAGACCCAGTACTTC.

This clone was found once. This chain connects TRBV5-1 to TRBJ2-3; possibly TRBD1 for D (7 bases). The length of the CDR3 is 16 residues. V was clipped by 7 bases and J by 5 bases, with 23 bases between them. The V gene's germline CDR1 is SGHRS and CDR2 YFSETQ. The chain's CDR3 is CASHRQGAGRGDTQYF. The CDR3 bases are TGCGCCAGCCATCGACAGGGTGCGGGACGAGGAGATACGCAGTATTTT.

This clone was picked up a small number of times. J is TRBJ2-1 and V is TRBV7-9; a possible D gene is TRBD1 (5 bases). With 1 base removed from V and 7 bases from J, the gap between germline ends came to 14 bases. The CDR3 covers 15 residues. Per germline, CDR1 SEHNR and CDR2 FQNEAQ (reference sequence). CDR3 DNA sequence: TGTGCCAGCAGCTTAGTAGGTCTAGGGGTTAATGAGCAGTTCTTC. It yields the protein CASSLVGLGVNEQFF.

CDR3 bases: TGTGCCAGCAGCCGGGTCCGAAGCTACGAGCAGTACTTC. Encoded protein: CASSRVRSYEQYF. This chain uses TRBV7-2 with TRBJ2-7, with D hard to call. Germline assignment: CDR1 SGHTA and CDR2 FQGNSA. Trimming took 5 bases from V and 3 from J, leaving 11 bases between them. This CDR3 comprises 13 residues.

The chain couples TRBV28 to TRBJ2-7, with TRBD2 identical over 15 bases. V gave up 8 bases and J gave up 5 bases; unmatched junction bases: 7. Germline V gene lookup returns CDR1 MDHEN and CDR2 SYDVKM. CDR3 length equals 15 residues. CDR3: CASGLAGGPYHEQYF. The DNA of the CDR3 is TGTGCCAGCGGACTAGCGGGAGGGCCTTACCACGAGCAGTACTTC.